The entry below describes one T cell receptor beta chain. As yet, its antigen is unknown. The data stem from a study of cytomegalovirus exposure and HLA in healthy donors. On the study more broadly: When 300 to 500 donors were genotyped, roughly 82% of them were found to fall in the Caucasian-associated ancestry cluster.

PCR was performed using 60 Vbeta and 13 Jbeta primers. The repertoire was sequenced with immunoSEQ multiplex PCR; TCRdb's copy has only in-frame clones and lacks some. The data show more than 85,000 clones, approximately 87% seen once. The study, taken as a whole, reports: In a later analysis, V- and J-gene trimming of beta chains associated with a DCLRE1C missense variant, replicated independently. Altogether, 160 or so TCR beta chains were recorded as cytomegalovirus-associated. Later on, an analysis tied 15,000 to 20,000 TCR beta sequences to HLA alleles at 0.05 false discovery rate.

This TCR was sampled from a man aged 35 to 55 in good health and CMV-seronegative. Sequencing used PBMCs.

CDR3 nucleotide sequence: TGTGCCAGCAGCTTACGCGCCGGGGAGCTGTTTTTT. Its protein product is CASSLRAGELFF. V gene TRBV7-6 combines with J gene TRBJ2-2; D unresolved. CDR1 SGHVS and CDR2 FNYEAQ come from the germline V gene. The V end was cut by 2 bases, the J end by 6 bases, with 4 bases between. This CDR3 contains 12 residues. Full variable domain (remainder filled in from reference TRBV7-6 and TRBJ2-2): GAGVSQSPRYKVTKRGQDVALRCDPISGHVSLYWYRQALGQGPEFLTYFNYEAQQDKSGLPNDRFSAERPEGSISTLTIQRTEQRDSAMYRCASSLRAGELFFGEGSRLTVL.